The 15 T cell receptor beta chains reported below all come from one sample, sequenced in a study of human T cells and chemical hapten exposure (dated by TCRdb to the early 2020s). Libraries came from RACE. Instrument used: NextSeq 500. The public reads were reprocessed in TCRdb via fastp at Q25 and MiXCR, keeping in-frame beta chains. Each record represents a unique CDR3 protein, reported with the most common genes and DNA among its rows. This sample is represented by 350,000 to 400,000 distinct CDR3 sequences; 4.5% to 6% of them were singletons. The ten largest make up around 2.6% of the sample. The time point label here, explained by the study, means: pre-sensitization, week 0. What this sample's treatment or condition label stands for: therapeutic diphenylcyclopropenone sensitization with weekly scalp DPC. The starting material was whole blood, obtained in connection with sensitization to the hapten diphenylcyclopropenone (DPC). Source of these receptors: a woman aged 45-60 years with alopecia areata. Some clones in this sample may be carry-over from other donors' samples.

This clonotype has a count of ten or more. This chain joins TRBV6-2 or TRBV6-3 and TRBJ1-1; D remains ambiguous. Germline lookup yields CDR1 MNHEY and CDR2 SVGEGT. The CDR3 runs to 14 residues. The ends were cut back, 4 bases at V and 0 bases at J, with 9 bases in the middle. The DNA for the CDR3 is TGTGCCAGCAGTTTCTTGAGCCTGAACACTGAAGCTTTCTTT. Protein: CASSFLSLNTEAFF.

This clonotype was recorded many times. The V gene is TRBV7-2, the J gene TRBJ2-3; 7 positions match TRBD2. The ends lost 11 bases at V and 0 bases at J; junction bases unmatched: 11. CDR1 is SGHTA, CDR2 FQGNSA, per germline. The CDR3 has 15 amino acids. The CDR3 spells CAAEREGVSTDTQYF. CDR3 coding DNA: TGTGCCGCCGAGCGGGAAGGGGTTAGCACAGATACGCAGTATTTT.

This clonotype was found many times. V gene TRBV11-2 combines with J gene TRBJ2-1, with a possible D match to TRBD2 (6 bases). Germline V gene data show CDR1 as SGHAT and CDR2 as FQNNGV. V lost 2 bases to trimming and J lost 5 bases, with 13 bases between them. The CDR3 length is 15 residues. CDR3 sequence (DNA): TGTGCCAGCAGCTTAACCCCGGGAGCCAACAATGAGCAGTTCTTC. Translating it yields CASSLTPGANNEQFF.

This clonotype was counted a few times. The chain carries TRBV7-2 and TRBJ2-5; 13 positions agree with TRBD2. The ends lost 1 base at V and 4 bases at J; junction bases unmatched: 6. The CDR3 covers 17 residues. Germline CDR1 SGHTA, CDR2 FQGNSA. CDR3 residues: CASSLGLAGGSIETQYF. CDR3 nucleotides: TGTGCCAGCAGCTTAGGACTAGCGGGAGGTTCTATAGAGACCCAGTACTTC.

This clonotype was counted at least ten times. V is TRBV3-1 and J is TRBJ2-3; D might be TRBD1 (5 bases). The V gene lost 4 bases and the J gene lost 6 bases, with 17 bases spanning the gap. CDR3 length: 15 amino acids. Looked up from germline, CDR1 is LGHDT and CDR2 is YNNKEL (reference sequence). DNA of the CDR3: TGTGCCAGCAGCCCAGGACATCAAAAGTCGGATACGCAGTATTTT. Encoded protein: CASSPGHQKSDTQYF.

This clonotype came up many times. The V call is TRBV4-2, the J call TRBJ1-2, with D unclear. The V and J ends lost 1 base and 9 bases respectively, with 6 bases between them. From germline, CDR1 is LGHNA and CDR2 YNFKEQ. The CDR3 has 11 residues. CDR3 sequence reads: CASSQAESYTF. The CDR3 DNA reads as TGTGCCAGCAGCCAAGCAGAGAGCTACACCTTC.

This clonotype was picked up many times. The V gene is TRBV5-5, the J gene TRBJ2-1; D is unresolved. V was shortened by 0 bases and J by 3 bases, with 10 bases between the two germline ends. The CDR3 runs 15 residues. CDR1 is SGHKS and CDR2 is YYEKEE in the germline V gene (reference sequence). The CDR3 here is CASSLDADIYNEQFF. As DNA, the CDR3 is TGTGCCAGCAGCTTGGATGCGGATATCTACAATGAGCAGTTCTTC. The full variable domain, rest sourced from reference TRBV5-5 and TRBJ2-1, is DAGVTQSPTHLIKTRGQQVTLRCSPISGHKSVSWYQQVLGQGPQFIFQYYEKEERGRGNFPDRFSARQFPNYSSELNVNALLLGDSALYLCASSLDADIYNEQFFGPGTRLTVL.

This clonotype was detected a few times. The chain has TRBV2 and TRBJ1-5; 7 positions agree with TRBD1. The CDR3 loop spans 15 amino acids. Germline CDR1 SNHLY, CDR2 FYNNEI. J gave up 4 bases and V 1 base, and 4 bases lay outside the gene matches. CDR3 in DNA: TGTGCCAGCAGTGAAGAGGGGGCGCAGAATCAGCCCCAGCATTTT. Its protein is CASSEEGAQNQPQHF. The full variable domain, its missing parts supplied by reference TRBV2 and TRBJ1-5, is EPEVTQTPSHQVTQMGQEVILRCVPISNHLYFYWYRQILGQKVEFLVSFYNNEISEKSEIFDDQFSVERPDGSNFTLKIRSTKLEDSAMYFCASSEEGAQNQPQHFGDGTRLSIL.

There are a few counts of this clonotype. The chain has TRBV3-1 and TRBJ1-1, with D possibly TRBD1 on 6 matching bases. The CDR3 runs to 15 residues. V lost 5 bases and J lost 1, with 14 bases in between. Per germline, CDR1 LGHDT and CDR2 YNNKEL (reference sequence). In DNA, the CDR3 is TGTGCCAGCAGCAGGGGGGGCGCGACGAACACTGAAGCTTTCTTT. It specifies CASSRGGATNTEAFF.

The sample holds a few counts of this clonotype. The chain carries TRBV9 and TRBJ2-5; D is undetermined. The germline V and J ends were trimmed by 3 bases and 7 bases, with 7 bases remaining between them. This CDR3 is 11 amino acids long. Germline CDR1 and CDR2: SGDLS and YYNGEE. The CDR3 nucleotides are TGTGCCAGCAGCGCCGGTGGGACCCAGTACTTC. Amino acids: CASSAGGTQYF. The whole variable domain, remainder taken from reference TRBV9 and TRBJ2-5, is DSGVTQTPKHLITATGQRVTLRCSPRSGDLSVYWYQQSLDQGLQFLIQYYNGEERAKGNILERFSAQQFPDLHSELNLSSLELGDSALYFCASSAGGTQYFGPGTRLLVL.

This clonotype was picked up many times. The chain combines TRBV10-3 with TRBJ1-3, with D unclear. Germline CDR1 ENHRY, CDR2 SYGVKD. V was trimmed by 10 bases and J by 0 bases, leaving 16 bases between them. CDR3 length: 15 residues. In DNA form, the CDR3 reads TGTGCCACGGCGCAGTATACCGACTCTGGAAACACCATATATTTT. It translates to CATAQYTDSGNTIYF.

The CDR3 nucleotides are TGTGCCAGCAGCAGATATAGCGGGGGGGCTAGGGATACGCAGTATTTT. Its protein product is CASSRYSGGARDTQYF. The V call is TRBV7-2, the J call TRBJ2-3; TRBD2 matches 11 bases. The CDR3 length is 16 residues. V shed 5 bases, J shed 6 bases, and the junction held 10 bases outside the gene matches. The germline V gene has CDR1 SGHTA and CDR2 FQGNSA.

V and J are TRBV3-1 and TRBJ2-1; D unclear. The CDR3 sequence is 14 residues long. Germline assignment: CDR1 LGHDT and CDR2 YNNKEL (reference sequence). With 0 bases removed from V and 10 bases from J, the gap between germline ends came to 13 bases. Here the CDR3 DNA reads TGTGCCAGCAGCCAAGACATTCGGCGGCGGGAGCAGTTCTTC. It yields the protein CASSQDIRRREQFF.

This clonotype came up many times. The chain is built from TRBV7-3 and TRBJ1-1; 12 nucleotides align to TRBD1. The CDR3 is made up of 13 amino acids. Germline trimming cut 4 bases from V and 8 bases from J; bases unmatched to any gene: 2. Germline V gene sequence: CDR1 SGHTA, CDR2 FQGTGA. CDR3 region: CASSSGTGGEAFF. CDR3 DNA: TGTGCCAGCAGCTCCGGGACAGGGGGCGAAGCTTTCTTT.

There are many counts of this clonotype. V usage is TRBV7-2 and J usage is TRBJ1-1, with D perhaps TRBD1 (6 bases). This CDR3 has 15 residues. V lost 5 bases and J 5 bases, leaving 18 bases between the germline ends. Germline V gene data show CDR1 as SGHTA and CDR2 as FQGNSA. Here the CDR3 reads CASSTPQGYTTEAFF. The CDR3 DNA is TGTGCCAGCAGCACCCCCCAGGGGTATACGACTGAAGCTTTCTTT.